This TCR beta chain was profiled in a study of shared clonotypes between healthy human individuals. Sequencing was performed with immunoSEQ multiplex PCR; in TCRdb, only in-frame clones are kept and a portion is missing. The sample shows roughly 1,500,000 clones, about 98.5% of them seen only once. Trimming left V 0 bases short and J 4 bases short, with 13 bases between. CDR1 and CDR2 from the germline V gene are SGDLS and YYNGEE. The CDR3 extends over 15 amino acids. In the CD4+ fraction, cells were divided into CD45RA+ naive and CD45RA-negative memory subsets. The TCR comes from a man aged 25 to 45 in good health. The specimen sequenced was naive CD4+ T cells sorted from blood. The subset was: CD45RA+ positively selected. This rearrangement joins TRBV9 to TRBJ2-5; D may be TRBD2 (6 bases). The CDR3 DNA reads as TGTGCCAGCAGCGTAGTAGGTAGCGGTGGAGAGACCCAGTACTTC. The encoded protein is CASSVVGSGGETQYF.